The 21 T cell receptor beta chains below come from one sample, sequenced in a study of CD8 T cells in Susac syndrome. With random hexamers, reverse transcription was performed on about 0.5 to 1 ug of RNA. TCRdb called the immunoSEQ multiplex PCR reads again in MiXCR, with one record for every CDR3 protein. The sample holds about 100,000 distinct CDR3 sequences, 95% seen once. The sequenced sample consisted of CD8+ T cells from PBMCs. Receptor source: a human donor with Susac syndrome.

V gene TRBV6-6 combines with J gene TRBJ1-3, with D unresolved. The germline V gene encodes CDR1 MNHNY and CDR2 SVGAGI (reference sequence). Trimming stripped 5 bases from V and 0 bases from J, with 11 bases between. This CDR3 is built from 15 residues. CDR3 residues: CASSRPDGSGNTIYF. The CDR3, as DNA: TGTGCCAGCAGTCGCCCGGACGGCTCTGGAAACACCATATATTTT.

This chain links TRBV10-3 with TRBJ2-7, with 8 bases identical to TRBD1. Losses at the gene ends were 5 bases for V and 3 bases for J; bases not matched to a gene: 6. The CDR3 runs 14 residues. Germline CDR1 and CDR2: ENHRY and SYGVKD. CDR3 sequence: CAISYLGQDYEQYF. CDR3 sequence (DNA): TGTGCCATCAGTTATTTGGGACAGGACTACGAGCAGTACTTC.

The rearrangement joins TRBV7-2 to TRBJ2-5, with a weak D call TRBD2 (5 bases). This CDR3 is 13 amino acids long. The germline gives CDR1 SGHTA, CDR2 FQGNSA. V was pared by 5 bases and J by 0 bases, with 7 bases between. The CDR3 DNA reads as TGTGCCAGCAGCCGTAGCGACCAAGAGACCCAGTACTTC. This gives the protein CASSRSDQETQYF.

This clonotype was recorded only once. This sequence joins TRBV3-1 and TRBJ1-1, with D possibly matching TRBD1 (5 bases). V lost 3 bases and J lost 1, with 9 bases in between. CDR3 length equals 14 residues. The germline CDR1 and CDR2 sequences are LGHDT and YNNKEL (reference sequence). CDR3 region: CASSQGLSNTEAFF. The CDR3 DNA is TGTGCCAGCAGCCAGGGACTCTCGAACACTGAAGCTTTCTTT.

The chain has TRBV29-1 and TRBJ1-1; D remains unclear. CDR3 size: 13 residues. The germline CDR1 and CDR2 sequences are SQVTM and ANQGSEA. Trimming cost V 0 bases and J 7 bases, with 12 bases left between them. Here the CDR3 reads CSVEDLKGSEAFF. The CDR3 DNA follows: TGCAGCGTTGAAGATCTAAAGGGTAGTGAAGCTTTCTTT.

The CDR3 sequence: CASSHLTLGGLYRTDTQYF. The CDR3 nucleotides read TGCGCCAGCAGCCACTTAACCTTGGGGGGGCTCTATAGGACAGATACGCAGTATTTT. This chain links TRBV23-1 with TRBJ2-3; tentatively, D is TRBD2 (7 bases). TRBV23-1 is an ORF, with its function uncertain. The V end was cut by 6 bases, the J end by 3 bases, with 28 bases between. There are 19 residues in the CDR3.

The rearrangement links TRBV9 to TRBJ1-1; D unresolved. The CDR3 is 12 residues long. Looked up from germline, CDR1 is SGDLS and CDR2 is YYNGEE. V dropped 2 bases and J dropped 8 bases, with 10 bases sitting between them. CDR3 sequence reads: CASSVTAGEAFF. Written as DNA, the CDR3 is TGTGCCAGCAGCGTGACGGCCGGGGAAGCTTTCTTT.

V gene TRBV3-1 combines with J gene TRBJ1-2; 7 bases map to TRBD1. Germline V gene sequence: CDR1 LGHDT, CDR2 YNNKEL (reference sequence). After removal of 0 bases from V and 11 bases from J, the junction contained 6 bases not matched to a gene. The CDR3 consists of 13 residues. The CDR3 region is CASSQDRTGGYTF. The CDR3 bases are TGTGCCAGCAGCCAAGATAGGACAGGCGGGTACACCTTC.

This sequence joins TRBV29-1 and TRBJ2-1; no clear D. V shed 0 bases and J shed 4 bases, with 10 bases lying between them. Germline CDR1 SQVTM, CDR2 ANQGSEA. This CDR3 has 14 amino acids. CDR3 bases: TGCAGCGTTGAAGATCTTGTAGAATACAATGAGCAGTTCTTC. It is translated as CSVEDLVEYNEQFF.

The genes are TRBV20-1 and TRBJ2-7; D possibly corresponds to TRBD2 (6 bases). Germline CDR1 DFQATT, CDR2 SNEGSKA (reference sequence). The V end lost 6 bases, the J end lost 2 bases, and 14 bases lay between the germline ends. This CDR3 comprises 13 residues. This chain's CDR3 is CSAPGLSAYEQYF. DNA of the CDR3: TGCAGTGCCCCGGGACTGTCAGCCTACGAGCAGTACTTC.

CDR3: CATGGTSGSGEQFF. In nucleotides, the CDR3 is TGTGCCACCGGTGGTACTAGCGGCTCCGGTGAGCAGTTCTTC. The genes are TRBV15 and TRBJ2-1; TRBD2 matches at 8 bases. The CDR3 loop spans 14 amino acids. With 8 bases clipped from V and 9 bases from J, the junction kept 12 bases outside the gene matches. CDR1 is LNHNV, CDR2 YYDKDF, per germline (reference sequence).

The chain employs TRBV4-1 and TRBJ1-4; D possibly corresponds to TRBD1 (5 bases). The CDR3 has 17 residues. The germline V gene encodes CDR1 MGHRA and CDR2 YSYEKL. V shed 0 bases and J shed 8 bases, with 19 bases lying between them. CDR3 coding DNA: TGCGCCAGCAGCCAAGAAACAGCGATGGCGGGGGGGGAAAAACTGTTTTTT. Residues: CASSQETAMAGGEKLFF.

The chain joins TRBV24-1 to TRBJ2-2, with D possibly TRBD2 on 6 matching bases. This CDR3 contains 14 residues. Looked up from germline, CDR1 is KGHDR and CDR2 is SFDVKD. V lost 2 bases and J lost 3, with 6 bases in between. The DNA for the CDR3 is TGTGCCACCAGTGATTCGGGGGACACCGGGGAGCTGTTTTTT. Translated, it gives CATSDSGDTGELFF.

In this sample, this clonotype turned up once. This chain links TRBV12-3 or TRBV12-4 with TRBJ2-3; maybe TRBD2 (6 bases). The CDR3 has 14 amino acids. V dropped 6 bases and J dropped 14 bases, with 24 bases sitting between them. CDR3 protein: CASRLPQSAGTTYF. For the CDR3, the DNA is TGTGCCAGCAGGCTCCCCCAATCGGCGGGAACAACGTATTTT.

This clonotype was counted a single time. V usage is TRBV6-4 and J usage is TRBJ2-2; 7 positions agree with TRBD1. Germline V lookup: CDR1 MRHNA, CDR2 SNTAGT. CDR3 length: 15 amino acids. J lost 4 bases, V lost 6 bases, and 8 bases had no gene match. CDR3 DNA: TGTGCCAGCAGACAGGGGACATCCGCCACCGGGGAGCTGTTTTTT. It specifies CASRQGTSATGELFF.

The chain combines TRBV12-3 or TRBV12-4 with TRBJ2-3, with 10 bases fitting TRBD1. The CDR3 runs to 15 residues. Trimming removed 6 bases from V and 4 bases from J; junction bases left unmatched: 7. CDR3 coding DNA: TGTGCCAGCAGGTTCAAGGGACAGGGGTCAGATACGCAGTATTTT. Translating it yields CASRFKGQGSDTQYF.

The chain recombines TRBV4-1 with TRBJ2-7, with D uncertain. Germline-derived CDR1 and CDR2 are MGHRA and YSYEKL. Deletions cut 0 bases from V and 1 base from J, with 10 bases between. CDR3 size: 15 residues. CDR3 sequence: CASSQDRAVSYEQYF. CDR3 DNA: TGCGCCAGCAGCCAAGATCGGGCGGTATCCTACGAGCAGTACTTC.

Concerning this clonotype itself: A junction end diverges from the germline sequence, so it may reflect a read error. The V gene is TRBV6-1, the J gene TRBJ2-5; 10 bases align to TRBD1. Germline lookup yields CDR1 MNHNS and CDR2 SASEGT. This CDR3 is 13 amino acids long. CDR3 DNA sequence: TGTGCCAGCCGGGACAGGGGCCAAGTGACCCAGTACTTC. Translated: CASRDRGQVTQYF.

The DNA for the CDR3 is TGCAGTGCTTCCTCGTCACAGGGGAAATTGTCTGGGGCCAACGTCCTGACTTTC. Translated, it gives CSASSSQGKLSGANVLTF. The chain links TRBV20-1 to TRBJ2-6; the match to TRBD1 covers 7 bases. Germline CDR1 and CDR2: DFQATT and SNEGSKA (reference sequence). There are 18 residues in the CDR3. Trimming at V came to 5 bases and at J to 1 base, leaving 14 bases not matched to a gene.

The rearrangement uses TRBV21-1 and TRBJ2-2. TRBV21-1 is listed as a pseudogene. The CDR3 is made up of 13 amino acids. The CDR3 loop is CASSKIYAGELFF. In nucleotides, the CDR3 is TGTGCCAGCAGCAAAATCTACGCCGGGGAGCTGTTTTTT.

The CDR3: CASRVNLNQPQHF. The DNA of the CDR3 is TGTGCCAGTAGGGTAAATCTTAATCAGCCCCAGCATTTT. This chain connects TRBV19 to TRBJ1-5; D remains ambiguous. From germline, CDR1 is LNHDA and CDR2 SQIVND (reference sequence). The CDR3 spans 13 residues. V lost 6 bases, J lost 4 bases, and 10 bases lay in between.